One T cell receptor beta chain is described in this entry. In the PCR, 60 Vbeta and 13 Jbeta primers were used. Here immunoSEQ multiplex PCR was the method, and the copy in TCRdb shows in-frame clones only, minus some. The table lists approximately 120,000 clones. This record comes from a study of cytomegalovirus exposure and HLA in healthy donors. In germline, CDR1 is MGHDK, CDR2 SYGVNS. V was clipped by 5 bases and J by 4 bases; unmatched bases: 12. The CDR3 contains 18 residues. This chain links TRBV25-1 with TRBJ2-5, with 14 bases lining up with TRBD2. Sequenced: PBMCs. The source of this sequence is a man in his forties or fifties in good health and CMV-seronegative. The CDR3: CASSKNLGGLAGGETQYF. For the CDR3, the DNA is TGTGCCAGCAGTAAAAACCTGGGTGGACTAGCGGGGGGAGAGACCCAGTACTTC.